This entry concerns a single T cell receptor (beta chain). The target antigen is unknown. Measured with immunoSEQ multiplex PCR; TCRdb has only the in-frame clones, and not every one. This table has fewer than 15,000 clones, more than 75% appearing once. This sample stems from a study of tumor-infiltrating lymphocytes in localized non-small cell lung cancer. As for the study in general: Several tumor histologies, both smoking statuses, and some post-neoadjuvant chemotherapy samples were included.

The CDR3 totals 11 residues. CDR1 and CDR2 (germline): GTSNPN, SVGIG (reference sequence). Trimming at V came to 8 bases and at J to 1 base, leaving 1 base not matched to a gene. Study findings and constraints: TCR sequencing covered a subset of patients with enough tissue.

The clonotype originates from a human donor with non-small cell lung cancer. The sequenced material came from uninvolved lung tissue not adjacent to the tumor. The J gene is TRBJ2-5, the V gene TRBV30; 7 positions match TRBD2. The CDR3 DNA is TGTGCCACGGGGGGCCAAGAGACCCAGTACTTC. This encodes CATGGQETQYF.